The 3 T cell receptor beta chains in this list originate from one sample, sequenced in a study of blood T cells in healthy people across ages. For the second PCR, which ran for 7 to 11 cycles, a sample-barcoded 5' primer and a J-beta primer mix were used. Each CDR3 protein is one row after TCRdb ran MiXCR on the 5' RACE reads. The sample has roughly 1.5 million distinct CDR3 sequences, around 40% seen once. The specimen was blood. The receptors shown here come from a young woman in good health.

Regarding this clonotype: A much bigger clone sits one base away, suggesting this may be a read error. The chain recombines TRBV20-1 with TRBJ2-1, with 10 nucleotides matching TRBD2. The J call is doubtful: the DNA matches TRBJ2-7 better. This CDR3 has 15 amino acids. Germline V gene data show CDR1 as DFQATT and CDR2 as SNEGSKA (reference sequence). The CDR3 region is CSAHSGRAWYNEQYF. CDR3 nucleotides: TGCAGTGCTCACAGCGGGAGGGCCTGGTACAATGAGCAGTACTTC.

This clonotype was found a few times. This chain connects TRBV6-5 to TRBJ2-1; possibly TRBD1 or TRBD2 for D (5 bases each). The J call may be mistaken, given a closer DNA end match to TRBJ2-7. CDR1 is MNHEY and CDR2 is SVGAGI in the germline V gene. This CDR3 comprises 12 residues. CDR3 sequence: CASGGGYNEQYF. For the CDR3, the DNA is TGTGCCAGCGGGGGTGGTTACAATGAGCAGTACTTC.

This clonotype was picked up a small number of times. The CDR3 protein is CASSEWRTGRPYGYTF. The CDR3 DNA follows: TGTGCCAGCAGTGAATGGAGAACAGGACGACCTTATGGCTACACCTTC. The rearrangement links TRBV2 to TRBJ1-2, with D maybe TRBD1 (5 bases). There are 16 residues in the CDR3. Between the trimmed V and J ends, which lost 2 bases and 5 bases, there was a span of 18 bases. Germline lookup yields CDR1 SNHLY and CDR2 FYNNEI.